A selection of T cell receptor beta chains follows, all from one sample in a study of cytomegalovirus exposure and HLA in healthy donors. Sequencing was performed with immunoSEQ multiplex PCR; in TCRdb, only in-frame clones are kept and a portion is missing. This sample's clone table lists fewer than 250,000 clones. The sequenced sample was PBMCs. These TCRs come from a woman in her 30s in good health and CMV-seropositive. The CDR3 runs from the conserved cysteine through the conserved F or W. Fields, in order: V gene, J gene, D gene, CDR3 DNA, CDR3 protein. D genes are given only for firm matches.

TRBV2	TRBJ2-1	TRBD2	TGTGCCAGCAGGAGTCTAGCGGGGGGACTCAATGAGCAGTTCTTC	CASRSLAGGLNEQFF
TRBV6-6	TRBJ2-7	NA	TGTGCCAGCGAGTCTAATCTCTCCTACGAGCAGTACTTC	CASESNLSYEQYF
TRBV5-8	TRBJ1-4	TRBD1	TGTGCCAGCAGCTTGGACAGGGGGAAGGTTGAAAAACTGTTTTTT	CASSLDRGKVEKLFF
TRBV7-2	TRBJ1-4	TRBD1	TGTGCCAGCAGCTCGACAGGGTTTGGGAATGAAAAACTGTTTTTT	CASSSTGFGNEKLFF
TRBV7-2	TRBJ2-5	TRBD2	TGTGCCAGCAGCTTGGCGGGGGGTGCCCGGTTGGGTGGGACCCAGTACTTC	CASSLAGGARLGGTQYF
TRBV5-1	TRBJ1-4	TRBD1	TGCGCCAGCAGCCCCGGGACAGGGAATGAAAAACTGTTTTTT	CASSPGTGNEKLFF
TRBV10-3	TRBJ2-5	NA	TGTGCCATCAGTGAGTCGGTGACTACACAAGAGACCCAGTACTTC	CAISESVTTQETQYF
TRBV28	TRBJ2-4	TRBD1	TGTGCCAGCCACGAGACAGGGGGCAACAAAAACATTCAGTACTTC	CASHETGGNKNIQYF
TRBV18	TRBJ1-4	TRBD1	TGTGCCAGCTCACCACGAGGGGGCAAACTGTTTTTT	CASSPRGGKLFF
TRBV7-2	TRBJ2-1	NA	TGTGCCAGCAGCTATCGGCGGGGAACGTACAATGAGCAGTTCTTC	CASSYRRGTYNEQFF
TRBV5-1	TRBJ2-7	NA	TGCGCCAGCAGCTTGTACCTGGCCTCATCGTACGTGCAGTACTTC	CASSLYLASSYVQYF
TRBV5-1	TRBJ1-1	NA	TGCGCCAGCAGCTTGGTCGGGGGAGGCACTGAAGCTTTCTTT	CASSLVGGGTEAFF
TRBV18	TRBJ2-5	NA	TGTGCCAGCTCCCAGAGCGCCGGGGAGACCCAGTACTTC	CASSQSAGETQYF
TRBV25-1	TRBJ1-2	TRBD1	TGTGCCAGCAGTGGGGTACAGGGGGCCTATGGCTACACCTTC	CASSGVQGAYGYTF
TRBV25-1	TRBJ2-6	NA	TGTGCCAGCAGTGAATGGAGGGACCCCTACGTCCTGACTTTC	CASSEWRDPYVLTF
TRBV11-1	TRBJ1-1	NA	TGTGCCAGCAGCTTACAGGGGAAGAACACTGAAGCTTTCTTT	CASSLQGKNTEAFF
TRBV2	TRBJ2-7	TRBD1	TGTGCCAGCAGCGAATGGGGCAGGGGGAGTTATTACGAGCAGTACTTC	CASSEWGRGSYYEQYF
TRBV15	TRBJ2-2	TRBD2	TGTGCCACCAGCAGGGGAGGGGCAGGGGAGCTGTTTTTT	CATSRGGAGELFF
TRBV7-9	TRBJ2-1	NA	TGTGCCAGCAGCCCGGTGGTAGCGAGCTCCTACAATGAGCAGTTCTTC	CASSPVVASSYNEQFF
TRBV7-6	TRBJ1-4	NA	TGTGCCAGCAGCTTAGAGGCGACGGGTGCAACTAATGAAAAACTGTTTTTT	CASSLEATGATNEKLFF
TRBV18	TRBJ2-1	TRBD2	TGTGCCAGCTCATACCTAGCGGCCTACAATGAGCAGTTCTTC	CASSYLAAYNEQFF
TRBV5-4	TRBJ2-5	TRBD2	TGTGCCAGCAGCTTGGCCCTAGCGGGGGCGGAGACCCAGTACTTC	CASSLALAGAETQYF
TRBV9	TRBJ2-3	TRBD1	TGTGCCAGCAGCGTCCCGGGACAGCCATCCACAGATACGCAGTATTTT	CASSVPGQPSTDTQYF
TRBV5-1	TRBJ2-1	TRBD2	TGCGCCAGCAGCTTGGCGGCTCGCGGGAGGGCCTACAATGAGCAGTTCTTC	CASSLAARGRAYNEQFF
TRBV7-2	TRBJ2-7	TRBD2	TGTGCCAGCAGCTTAGGACTAGCGGGGTACGAGCAGTACTTC	CASSLGLAGYEQYF
TRBV7-9	TRBJ2-5	TRBD1	TGTGCCAGCAGCGAAGGGACAGGGAGAGAGACCCAGTACTTC	CASSEGTGRETQYF
TRBV4-1	TRBJ1-2	TRBD1	TGCGCCAGCAGCCAGGGGACAGCCTTGAACTATGGCTACACCTTC	CASSQGTALNYGYTF
TRBV11-3	TRBJ2-1	TRBD2	TGTGCCAGCAGCATTAGCGGGGTAACCGATGAGCAGTTCTTC	CASSISGVTDEQFF
TRBV27	TRBJ1-1	NA	TGTGCCAGCAGTCCGGGGGTTGGTACTGAAGCTTTCTTT	CASSPGVGTEAFF
TRBV4-1	TRBJ2-3	TRBD2	TGCGCCAGCAGCCCTAGCGGGGGGGCCTACACAGATACGCAGTATTTT	CASSPSGGAYTDTQYF
TRBV2	TRBJ2-7	NA	TGTGCCAGCAGTGATGGGACTTCCTACGAGCAGTACTTC	CASSDGTSYEQYF
TRBV6-5	TRBJ2-2	NA	TGTGCCAGCAGTCTTAGTAGATCCGGGGAGCTGTTTTTT	CASSLSRSGELFF
TRBV7-2	TRBJ1-2	NA	TGTGCCAGCAGCTTTTCAGGGGCCCGAGATAGTGGCTACACCTTC	CASSFSGARDSGYTF
TRBV29-1	TRBJ1-1	NA	TGCAGCGTCCTGCCCCCCGAACAGGGATGGACTGAAGCTTTCTTT	CSVLPPEQGWTEAFF
TRBV28	TRBJ1-2	NA	TGTGCCAGCAGCGTGGACAGCGTAGCTTGTGGCTACACCTTC	CASSVDSVACGYTF
TRBV5-1	TRBJ2-1	NA	TGCGCCAGCAGGGAGGGCAGGAGCTCCTACAATGAGCAGTTCTTC	CASREGRSSYNEQFF
TRBV2	TRBJ2-1	NA	TGTGCCAGCACCGAGGGTAGCCTTAGCTCCTACAATGAGCAGTTCTTC	CASTEGSLSSYNEQFF
TRBV11-3	TRBJ1-4	NA	TGTGCCAGCAGCTTTGAGGCTTCGACTGAAAAACTGTTTTTT	CASSFEASTEKLFF
TRBV5-1	TRBJ2-6	TRBD2	TGCGCCAGCAGCAATCCGGGACTAGCGGGAGCAGCCGGGGCCAACGTCCTGACTTTC	CASSNPGLAGAAGANVLTF
TRBV28	TRBJ1-2	TRBD1	TGTGCCAGCAGAGGGACAGGGGAGTACTATGGCTACACCTTC	CASRGTGEYYGYTF
TRBV4-2	TRBJ2-5	TRBD1	TGTGCCAGCAGCCATTCCCAGGGACAGCTAGAAGAGACCCAGTACTTC	CASSHSQGQLEETQYF
TRBV6-1	TRBJ1-4	NA	TGTGCCAGCAGTGATCCTACAGGGAGAGGGACTAATGAAAAACTGTTTTTT	CASSDPTGRGTNEKLFF
TRBV18	TRBJ1-5	TRBD1	TGTGCCAGCTCACCAATGGGGGGACAGGATCAGCCCCAGCATTTT	CASSPMGGQDQPQHF
TRBV29-1	TRBJ2-7	TRBD2	TGCAGCGTTCGACTAGCGGGTCGGCTTGGCGAGCAGTACTTC	CSVRLAGRLGEQYF
TRBV6-6	TRBJ1-2	NA	TGTGCCAGCAGTTACGGGCAGAATCGCCTCTATGGCTACACCTTC	CASSYGQNRLYGYTF
TRBV27	TRBJ2-5	TRBD2	TGTGCCAGCAGTTTGCGGACTAGCCCCCAAGAGACCCAGTACTTC	CASSLRTSPQETQYF
TRBV19	TRBJ2-1	TRBD1	TGTGCCAGTGGGGAGGACAGGGGGCTCAATGAGCAGTTCTTC	CASGEDRGLNEQFF
TRBV4-1	TRBJ2-1	TRBD2	TGCGCCAGCAGCCAATTGGGCCGGACTGGAACTAGCGGGGGCCAACAAGGAGGTGAGCAGTTCTTC	CASSQLGRTGTSGGQQGGEQFF
TRBV19	TRBJ1-6	TRBD1	TGTGCCAGTAGTAATGTGGACAGGGGAAGATCACCCCTCCACTTT	CASSNVDRGRSPLHF
TRBV27	TRBJ1-5	NA	TGTGCCAGCAGAGCACAGGGTGGTCAGCCCCAGCATTTT	CASRAQGGQPQHF